The 28 T cell receptor beta chains below come from one sample, sequenced in a study of blood T cell repertoires in COVID-19. Sequencing was performed with immunoSEQ multiplex PCR; in TCRdb, only in-frame clones are kept and a portion is missing. The sample carries about 67,000 clones, less than 90% recorded once. Sequencing input: peripheral blood. These receptors all stem from a man aged 45-65 years with active COVID-19.

V usage is TRBV19 and J usage is TRBJ2-1; 9 bases are a match to TRBD1. This CDR3 contains 18 residues. Germline V gene lookup returns CDR1 LNHDA and CDR2 SQIVND (reference sequence). The trim removed 0 bases at V and 7 bases at J, leaving 13 bases unmatched. CDR3 DNA sequence: TGTGCCAGTAGTATAGATTATGGGACAGGGACCTCCGAAAATGAGCAGTTCTTC. The encoded protein is CASSIDYGTGTSENEQFF.

The gene calls are TRBV27 and TRBJ2-3, with D perhaps TRBD2 (7 bases). In germline, CDR1 is MNHEY, CDR2 SMNVEV (reference sequence). This CDR3 comprises 20 residues. V lost 1 base and J 6 bases, leaving 29 bases between the germline ends. CDR3 sequence: CASSLWAPRGRGSIGDTQYF. The CDR3 DNA is TGTGCCAGCAGTTTATGGGCTCCTCGGGGGCGGGGGTCCATTGGGGATACGCAGTATTTT.

The chain joins TRBV20-1 to TRBJ1-2; a possible D gene is TRBD1 (6 bases). The CDR3 is 13 amino acids. V lost 3 bases and J 7 bases, leaving 15 bases between the germline ends. The germline V gene encodes CDR1 DFQATT and CDR2 SNEGSKA (reference sequence). The CDR3 region is CSASPDRSFGYTF. CDR3 DNA sequence: TGCAGTGCTAGTCCCGACAGGTCCTTTGGCTACACCTTC.

This chain connects TRBV19 to TRBJ2-3, with TRBD2 identical over 9 bases. CDR1 is LNHDA and CDR2 is SQIVND in the germline V gene (reference sequence). The length of the CDR3 is 16 residues. V lost 3 bases to trimming and J lost 2 bases; unmatched junction nucleotides: 6. CDR3 bases: TGTGCCAGTAGTATGCCGCTAGCGGGGCTCACAGATACGCAGTATTTT. This sequence encodes CASSMPLAGLTDTQYF.

This clone was detected only once. The chain uses TRBV11-2 and TRBJ2-1; 9 bases map to TRBD2. Per the germline V gene, CDR1 is SGHAT and CDR2 is FQNNGV. V lost 0 bases and J lost 0; bases outside the gene matches: 9. The CDR3 contains 19 residues. Written as DNA, the CDR3 is TGTGCCAGCAGCTTAGACATAGCGGGGGCGTTCAGCTCCTACAATGAGCAGTTCTTC. Translating gives CASSLDIAGAFSSYNEQFF.

The CDR3 DNA follows: TGTGCCAGCAGCTCCCGGGACAGGATTACCTACGAGCAGTACTTC. Residues: CASSSRDRITYEQYF. The rearrangement uses TRBV11-3 and TRBJ2-7; the match to TRBD1 covers 8 bases. Trimming took 4 bases from V and 2 from J; bases not matched to a gene: 7. The CDR3 is 15 amino acids. Germline V gives CDR1 SGHNT, CDR2 YENEEA.

DNA of the CDR3: TGTGCCAGCAGCTTAAGTGGGAGTGGGTCCCGGGGGGCCAACGTCCTGACTTTC. Encoded protein: CASSLSGSGSRGANVLTF. The chain has TRBV7-3 and TRBJ2-6; tentatively, D is TRBD2 (5 bases). Germline V lookup: CDR1 SGHTA, CDR2 FQGTGA. V was shortened by 1 base and J by 4 bases, with 17 bases between the two germline ends. This CDR3 region has 18 residues.

The chain recombines TRBV20-1 with TRBJ2-7, with D unclear. This CDR3 comprises 11 residues. Germline V CDR1 and CDR2: DFQATT, SNEGSKA (reference sequence). V gave up 2 bases and J gave up 3 bases, with 5 bases separating them. CDR3 residues: CSARILYEQYF. For the CDR3, the DNA is TGCAGTGCTAGAATCCTCTACGAGCAGTACTTC.

J is TRBJ2-5 and V is TRBV30; no reliable D call. V was shortened by 3 bases and J by 1 base, with 6 bases between the two germline ends. The CDR3 spans 12 residues. Germline CDR1 GTSNPN, CDR2 SVGIG (reference sequence). In DNA form, the CDR3 reads TGTGCCTGGAGGCTGGCCCAAGAGACCCAGTACTTC. It specifies CAWRLAQETQYF.

CDR3 sequence reads: CASKATSGDYNEQFF. DNA for the CDR3: TGTGCCAGCAAAGCGACTAGCGGGGACTACAATGAGCAGTTCTTC. The chain couples TRBV6-5 to TRBJ2-1; TRBD2 matches 11 bases. J lost 3 bases, V lost 7 bases, and 5 bases had no gene match. CDR1 and CDR2 (germline): MNHEY, SVGAGI. The CDR3 covers 15 residues.

The rearrangement joins TRBV25-1 to TRBJ1-2, with D unresolved. Germline CDR1 and CDR2: MGHDK and SYGVNS. V lost 3 bases, J lost 14 bases, and 13 bases lay in between. This CDR3 spans 11 amino acids. CDR3 nucleotide sequence: TGTGCCAGCAGTGAGGGGAGCGTTGTTACCTTC. Its protein is CASSEGSVVTF.

This chain connects TRBV19 to TRBJ2-1; maybe TRBD1 (5 bases). CDR1 and CDR2 from the germline V gene are LNHDA and SQIVND (reference sequence). The CDR3 covers 13 residues. Trimming stripped 5 bases from V and 9 bases from J, with 14 bases between. The CDR3 DNA reads TGTGCCAGTAGTGGCAGGGTAAGGAGTGAGCAGTTCTTC. Its translation is CASSGRVRSEQFF.

The J gene is TRBJ2-1, the V gene TRBV4-2; D is perhaps TRBD1 (5 bases). V lost 0 bases, J lost 0 bases, and 6 bases lay in between. The V gene's germline CDR1 is LGHNA and CDR2 YNFKEQ. This CDR3 is built from 15 residues. The CDR3 sequence is CASSQDQGSYNEQFF. CDR3 in DNA: TGTGCCAGCAGCCAAGACCAGGGCTCCTACAATGAGCAGTTCTTC.

A single count supports this clone. The chain is built from TRBV19 and TRBJ1-5, with 10 bases matching TRBD1. J gave up 6 bases and V 1 base, and 3 bases lay outside the gene matches. This CDR3 region has 15 residues. CDR1 LNHDA and CDR2 SQIVND come from the germline V gene (reference sequence). CDR3: CASSIGGQGSQPQHF. CDR3 nucleotide sequence: TGTGCCAGTAGTATAGGGGGACAGGGGAGTCAGCCCCAGCATTTT.

The chain couples TRBV19 to TRBJ1-6, with D perhaps matching TRBD1 (5 bases). The V and J ends lost 0 bases and 14 bases respectively, with 14 bases between them. Germline values: CDR1 LNHDA, CDR2 SQIVND (reference sequence). This CDR3 has 14 amino acids. The CDR3 protein is CASSIDLFGGALHF. The CDR3 DNA sequence: TGTGCCAGTAGTATAGATCTATTTGGGGGGGCCCTCCACTTT.

CDR3 bases: TGTGCCAGCAGCTTAAAACACAACGAGCAGTACTTC. Translation: CASSLKHNEQYF. The gene calls are TRBV11-2 and TRBJ2-7; unclear D gene. Germline loops: CDR1 SGHAT, CDR2 FQNNGV. CDR3 length: 12 residues. The ends were cut back, 2 bases at V and 5 bases at J, with 7 bases in the middle.

The chain combines TRBV6-2 or TRBV6-3 with TRBJ1-4; D might be TRBD1 (5 bases). The CDR3 has 14 residues. Trimming shortened V by 0 bases and J by 6 bases, and 8 bases separated the two germline ends. Per germline, CDR1 MNHEY and CDR2 SVGEGT. This CDR3 reads CASSYSAGDEKLFF. The CDR3 DNA follows: TGTGCCAGCAGTTACTCCGCGGGGGATGAAAAACTGTTTTTT.

The chain couples TRBV5-1 to TRBJ1-3; 8 nucleotides line up with TRBD1. CDR3 length: 16 residues. Germline CDR1 and CDR2: SGHRS and YFSETQ. The V and J ends lost 4 bases and 3 bases, in that order; junction bases with no gene match: 9. The chain's CDR3 is CASSRTGTGFGNTIYF. The CDR3 nucleotides are TGCGCCAGCAGCCGGACCGGGACAGGTTTTGGAAACACCATATATTTT.

The chain uses TRBV3-1 (or the pseudogene TRBV3-2) and TRBJ2-2; perhaps TRBD1 as D (5 bases). In germline, CDR1 is LGHDT, CDR2 YNNKEL (reference sequence). This CDR3 contains 17 residues. Trimming stripped 1 base from V and 1 base from J, with 13 bases between. In nucleotides, the CDR3 is TGTGCCAGCAGCCAAGGCAGACAGTTTAGGAACACCGGGGAGCTGTTTTTT. Translated: CASSQGRQFRNTGELFF.

This clone qualifies as medium-sized. This chain joins TRBV7-9 and TRBJ2-2, with 11 positions matching TRBD2. This CDR3 contains 17 residues. Trimming took 5 bases from V and 4 from J; bases not matched to a gene: 9. Per the germline V gene, CDR1 is SEHNR and CDR2 is FQNEAQ (reference sequence). The CDR3 DNA reads as TGTGCCAGCAGCCCTAGGTGGCTAGCGGGAGGCACCGGGGAGCTGTTTTTT. Amino acids: CASSPRWLAGGTGELFF.

The chain combines TRBV6-6 with TRBJ2-7, with 9 positions matching TRBD1. The J segment lost 3 bases and the V segment lost 5 bases, leaving 11 bases of the junction unmatched. This CDR3 has 16 amino acids. Germline CDR1 is MNHNY and CDR2 is SVGAGI (reference sequence). CDR3 bases: TGTGCCAGCAGTCCCCTTAAGACAGGGGGTGACTACGAGCAGTACTTC. Its translation: CASSPLKTGGDYEQYF.

This chain joins TRBV7-9 and TRBJ1-2; 9 bases align to TRBD1. After removal of 5 bases from V and 6 bases from J, the junction contained 4 bases not matched to a gene. CDR1 and CDR2 from the germline V gene are SEHNR and FQNEAQ (reference sequence). The CDR3 is 13 residues long. CDR3 residues: CASSLGTGNGYTF. CDR3 sequence (DNA): TGTGCCAGCAGCCTCGGGACAGGGAATGGCTACACCTTC.

This chain uses TRBV7-9 with TRBJ2-2; TRBD1 matches 7 bases. The V gene end was trimmed by 5 bases and the J gene end by 2 bases; junction bases not matched to a gene: 5. The CDR3 covers 15 residues. Germline CDR1 SEHNR, CDR2 FQNEAQ (reference sequence). CDR3: CASSLRQGNTGELFF. CDR3 DNA: TGTGCCAGCAGCCTTCGACAGGGAAACACCGGGGAGCTGTTTTTT.

The chain couples TRBV16 to TRBJ1-2; tentative D call: TRBD1 (6 bases). Trimming removed 0 bases at V and 4 bases at J, with 9 bases between. From germline, CDR1 is KGHSY and CDR2 FQNENV. The CDR3 extends over 14 amino acids. The CDR3 is CASSQSGQSYGYTF. In nucleotides, the CDR3 is TGTGCCAGCAGCCAATCTGGACAGAGCTATGGCTACACCTTC.

The chain is built from TRBV9 and TRBJ2-7, with D possibly TRBD2 on 5 matching bases. The CDR3 covers 15 residues. V shed 3 bases and J shed 2 bases, with 15 bases lying between them. Germline V gene data show CDR1 as SGDLS and CDR2 as YYNGEE. The CDR3 region is CASSATDGVAYEQYF. CDR3 bases: TGTGCCAGCAGCGCCACCGACGGGGTGGCCTACGAGCAGTACTTC.

The chain joins TRBV19 to TRBJ1-5; D not resolved. The ends were cut back, 3 bases at V and 4 bases at J, with 7 bases in the middle. CDR3 size: 13 residues. CDR1 is LNHDA, CDR2 SQIVND, per germline (reference sequence). As DNA, the CDR3 is TGTGCCAGTAGTATTTCGGTGAATCAGCCCCAGCATTTT. It encodes CASSISVNQPQHF.

This chain uses TRBV6-5 with TRBJ1-1; 7 nucleotides match TRBD1. Trimming removed 0 bases from V and 4 bases from J; junction bases left unmatched: 2. This CDR3 is built from 14 residues. The V gene's germline CDR1 is MNHEY and CDR2 SVGAGI. The CDR3 sequence: CASSYSGTVTEAFF. The CDR3 region has the DNA TGTGCCAGCAGTTACTCGGGGACAGTCACTGAAGCTTTCTTT.

The chain joins TRBV6-6 to TRBJ1-1; possibly TRBD1 for D (6 bases). V was pared by 5 bases and J by 7 bases, with 11 bases between. The V gene's germline CDR1 is MNHNY and CDR2 SVGAGI (reference sequence). The CDR3 is 12 residues long. CDR3 region: CASSRQGYEAFF. CDR3 in DNA: TGTGCCAGCAGTAGGCAGGGGTATGAAGCTTTCTTT.